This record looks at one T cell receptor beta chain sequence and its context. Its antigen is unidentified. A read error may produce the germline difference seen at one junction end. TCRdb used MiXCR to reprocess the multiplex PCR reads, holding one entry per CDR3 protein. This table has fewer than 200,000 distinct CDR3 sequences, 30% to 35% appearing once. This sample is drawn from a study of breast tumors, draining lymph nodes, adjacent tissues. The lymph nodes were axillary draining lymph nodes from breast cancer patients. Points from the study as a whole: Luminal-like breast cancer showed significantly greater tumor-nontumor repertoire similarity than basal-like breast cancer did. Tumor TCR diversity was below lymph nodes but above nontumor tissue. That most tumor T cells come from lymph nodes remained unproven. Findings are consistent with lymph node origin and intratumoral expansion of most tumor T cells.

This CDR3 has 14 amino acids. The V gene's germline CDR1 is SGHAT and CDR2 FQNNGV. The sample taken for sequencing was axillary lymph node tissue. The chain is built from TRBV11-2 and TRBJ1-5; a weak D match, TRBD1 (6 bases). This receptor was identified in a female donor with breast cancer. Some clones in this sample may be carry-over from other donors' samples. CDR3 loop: CASSFADSNQPQRF. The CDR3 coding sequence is TGTGCCAGCAGCTTCGCGGACAGCAATCAGCCCCAGCGCTTT.